This TCR beta chain derives from a study of T cell changes during pregnancy in multiple sclerosis. Sequencing was performed with immunoSEQ multiplex PCR; in TCRdb, only in-frame clones are kept and a portion is missing. The sample records about 45,000 clones, around 90% being singletons. Germline-derived CDR1 and CDR2 are LNHDA and SQIVND (reference sequence). The V and J ends lost 3 bases and 4 bases, in that order; junction bases with no gene match: 6. The CDR3 contains 15 residues. The chain couples TRBV19 to TRBJ2-5, with 9 positions matching TRBD2. This TCR was sampled from a female donor with multiple sclerosis, enrolled in a pregnancy study. The sample here was peripheral blood, taken in the first trimester of pregnancy. Here the CDR3 DNA reads TGTGCCAGTAGTATCAAGCGGGGGGTGGGAGAGACCCAGTACTTC. Encoded protein: CASSIKRGVGETQYF.